These 3 T cell receptor beta chains originate from one sample sequenced in a study of blood T cell repertoires in COVID-19. Generated by immunoSEQ multiplex PCR, the TCRdb table keeps only in-frame clones and is missing some. The sample has more than 150,000 clones, about four fifths seen once; the top ten hold about 12%. Material: peripheral blood. The receptor source for this set is a woman of 80 years or more with COVID-19, enrolled during active disease.

The chain carries TRBV7-6 and TRBJ2-1; 7 nucleotides align to TRBD1. V lost 5 bases, J lost 8 bases, and 12 bases stayed unmatched. The CDR3 is made up of 15 amino acids. CDR1 and CDR2 from the germline V gene are SGHVS and FNYEAQ. The CDR3 here is CASSRTGQLNDEQFF. The DNA of the CDR3 is TGTGCCAGCAGCCGAACGGGACAGCTCAATGATGAGCAGTTCTTC. The full variable domain, with the rest looked up from reference TRBV7-6 and TRBJ2-1, is GAGVSQSPRYKVTKRGQDVALRCDPISGHVSLYWYRQALGQGPEFLTYFNYEAQQDKSGLPNDRFSAERPEGSISTLTIQRTEQRDSAMYRCASSRTGQLNDEQFFGPGTRLTVL.

The CDR3 DNA follows: TGTGCCACCAGCAGAGGGGGACAGGGGAACTATGGCTACACCTTC. This codes for CATSRGGQGNYGYTF. This chain connects TRBV15 to TRBJ1-2, with 10 bases that match TRBD1. Germline V gives CDR1 LNHNV, CDR2 YYDKDF (reference sequence). This CDR3 region has 15 residues. J was trimmed by 2 bases and V by 1 base; bases with no gene match: 1.

The chain couples TRBV6-5 to TRBJ1-3; 8 bases align to TRBD1. The germline gives CDR1 MNHEY, CDR2 SVGAGI. The V gene end was trimmed by 7 bases and the J gene end by 3 bases; junction bases not matched to a gene: 8. This CDR3 contains 15 residues. CDR3 nucleotides: TGTGCCAGCACCATACAGGGGGTCTATGGAAACACCATATATTTT. Its translation is CASTIQGVYGNTIYF.